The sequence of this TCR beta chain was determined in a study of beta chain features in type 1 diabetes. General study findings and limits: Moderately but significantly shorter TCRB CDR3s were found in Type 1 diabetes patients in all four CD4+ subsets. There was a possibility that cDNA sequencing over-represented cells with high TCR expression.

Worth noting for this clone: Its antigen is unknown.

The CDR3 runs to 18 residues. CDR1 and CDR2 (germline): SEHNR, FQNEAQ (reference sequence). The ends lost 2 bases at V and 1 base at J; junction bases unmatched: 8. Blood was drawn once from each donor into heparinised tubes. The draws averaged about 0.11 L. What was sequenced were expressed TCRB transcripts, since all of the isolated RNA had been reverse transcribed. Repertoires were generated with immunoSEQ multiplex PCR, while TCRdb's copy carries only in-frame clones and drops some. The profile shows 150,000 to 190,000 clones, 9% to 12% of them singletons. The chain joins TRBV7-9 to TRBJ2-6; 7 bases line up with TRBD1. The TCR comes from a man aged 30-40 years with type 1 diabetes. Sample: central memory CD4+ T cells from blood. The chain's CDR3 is CASSLIRDSPSGANVLTF. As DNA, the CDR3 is TGTGCCAGCAGCTTAATTCGGGACAGTCCTTCTGGGGCCAACGTCCTGACTTTC.